The subject of this entry is one T cell receptor beta chain. This specimen comes from a study of tumor-infiltrating lymphocytes in primary liver carcinoma. Deletions cut 6 bases from V and 0 bases from J, with 11 bases between. The CDR3 contains 14 residues. Germline CDR1 reads MDHEN; CDR2 reads SYDVKM. Using a constant-region primer together with ProtoScript II reverse transcriptase, TCR beta cDNA was made from about 500 ng of total RNA. Researchers made the TCR beta libraries by running three nested multiplex PCR rounds with slightly modified ARM-PCR. Primers for the first two PCR rounds were TRBV1-TRBV30 forward primers and a C-beta reverse primer (about 9 cycles per round). Each CDR3 protein gets one entry after TCRdb re-called the multiplex PCR reads with MiXCR. The profile shows about 320,000 distinct CDR3 sequences, roughly 60% of them singletons. Germline DNA was extracted alongside blood RNA, which was obtained from unsorted whole blood.

The origin of this receptor is a man aged 40-49 years with primary liver carcinoma and hepatitis B virus infection. Material: peripheral blood. This chain connects TRBV28 to TRBJ1-2; D remains ambiguous. CDR3 nucleotide sequence: TGTGCCAGCAGCTCCGCCAACCCTAACTATGGCTACACCTTC. Translation gives CASSSANPNYGYTF.